One and the same sample provided the 29 T cell receptor beta chains below, sequenced in a study of T-cell reconstitution after alpha-beta-depleted transplantation in children. The TCRbeta library was prepared with unique molecular identifiers. TCRdb re-called the PCR reads through MiXCR, storing one row per CDR3 protein. The sample yields roughly 280,000 distinct CDR3 sequences, 11% seen once. Sample: peripheral blood, taken 180 days after TCRalphabeta/CD19-depleted stem cell transplant. The receptors were gathered from a male patient between 2 and 15 years old who had a stem cell transplant for chronic granulomatous disease, so the T cells may come from the graft donor.

This clonotype has ten or more counts. The V gene is TRBV29-1, the J gene TRBJ2-7; D possibly corresponds to TRBD2 (6 bases). The V end lost 6 bases, the J end lost 2 bases, and 14 bases lay between the germline ends. Germline V lookup: CDR1 SQVTM, CDR2 ANQGSEA. The CDR3 contains 13 residues. CDR3 amino acids: CSVWTEGPYEQYF. CDR3 sequence (DNA): TGCAGCGTGTGGACGGAGGGCCCCTACGAGCAGTACTTC.

Concerning this clonotype itself: This may come from a read error, since a much larger clone is one base off. This chain connects TRBV4-1 to TRBJ1-1, with 10 positions matching TRBD1. The CDR3 totals 19 residues. CDR1 is MGHRA and CDR2 is YSYEKL in the germline V gene. CDR3 DNA: TGCGCCAGCAGCCTTCCTAAGCCGGGACAGGGGCTTGCGGGCACTGAAGCTCTCTTT. Protein sequence: CASSLPKPGQGLAGTEALF.

This clonotype appeared many times. The V call is TRBV11-2, the J call TRBJ2-3; no clear D gene. V gave up 1 base and J gave up 0 bases, with 11 bases separating them. Germline V gives CDR1 SGHAT, CDR2 FQNNGV. This CDR3 is 16 amino acids long. The CDR3 protein is CASSLGARPSTDTQYF. CDR3 nucleotides: TGTGCCAGCAGCTTAGGGGCTAGACCAAGCACAGATACGCAGTATTTT.

This clonotype has at least ten counts. This sequence joins TRBV29-1 and TRBJ2-1; D is undetermined. Trimming removed 7 bases from V and 0 bases from J, with 10 bases in between. Per germline, CDR1 SQVTM and CDR2 ANQGSEA. The CDR3 length is 13 residues. CDR3 sequence: CSEWVSSYNEQFF. The CDR3 coding sequence is TGCAGCGAGTGGGTTAGCTCCTACAATGAGCAGTTCTTC.

The chain combines TRBV15 with TRBJ1-5, with 8 bases that match TRBD1. From germline, CDR1 is LNHNV and CDR2 YYDKDF (reference sequence). Trimming cost V 0 bases and J 5 bases; bases outside gene matches: 3. CDR3 length: 15 residues. CDR3 nucleotides: TGTGCCACCAGCAGAGATCCGACAGGGGATCAGCCCCAGCATTTT. This translates into CATSRDPTGDQPQHF.

The table lists this clonotype with many counts. This sequence joins TRBV2 and TRBJ2-7; D may be TRBD1 (6 bases). CDR1 is SNHLY and CDR2 is FYNNEI in the germline V gene. V was trimmed by 6 bases and J by 12 bases, leaving 12 bases between them. The CDR3 length is 10 residues. The CDR3 region is CASRGQSPYF. The DNA for the CDR3 is TGTGCCAGCAGAGGACAGTCTCCGTACTTC. Full variable domain (outside the CDR3, taken from reference TRBV2 and TRBJ2-7): EPEVTQTPSHQVTQMGQEVILRCVPISNHLYFYWYRQILGQKVEFLVSFYNNEISEKSEIFDDQFSVERPDGSNFTLKIRSTKLEDSAMYFCASRGQSPYFGPGTRLTVT.

This clonotype was seen more than once but under ten times. The chain joins TRBV12-3 or TRBV12-4 to TRBJ2-2; 7 nucleotides agree with TRBD2. The CDR3 sequence is 16 residues long. The ends lost 0 bases at V and 1 base at J; junction bases unmatched: 2. The CDR3 reads CASSLALAENTGELFF. The CDR3 nucleotides are TGTGCCAGCAGTTTAGCCCTAGCGGAGAACACCGGGGAGCTGTTTTTT.

The J gene is TRBJ2-5, the V gene TRBV6-1; perhaps TRBD1 as D (6 bases). Trimming took 0 bases from V and 2 from J, leaving 13 bases between them. The CDR3 contains 16 residues. Germline values: CDR1 MNHNS, CDR2 SASEGT. DNA for the CDR3: TGTGCCAGCAGTGAAGCGCATGGGGGCTTACAAGAGACCCAGTACTTC. Translated: CASSEAHGGLQETQYF.

This clonotype was counted many times. The chain is built from TRBV12-5 and TRBJ1-2; 10 nucleotides match TRBD1. CDR3 size: 15 residues. With 1 base clipped from V and 9 bases from J, the junction kept 8 bases outside the gene matches. The V gene's germline CDR1 is LGHNT and CDR2 FRNRAP. The CDR3 region has the DNA TGTGCTAGTGGTTTGGGGGGGACAGGGGTTGTAAGCTACACCTTC. This translates into CASGLGGTGVVSYTF.

Ten or more counts support this clonotype. The V gene is TRBV18, the J gene TRBJ1-6; D uncertain. CDR3 length: 13 residues. CDR1 is KGHSH, CDR2 LQKENI, per germline. Trimming took 5 bases from V and 11 from J, leaving 13 bases between them. CDR3 nucleotides: TGTGCCAGCTCAAGTGACCCCTTAACACCCCTCCACTTT. Amino acids: CASSSDPLTPLHF.

A note on this clonotype: A much larger clone differs by one base, so this may be a read error. The rearrangement links TRBV20-1 to TRBJ1-2; 7 bases fit TRBD1. This CDR3 comprises 11 residues. Germline V CDR1 and CDR2: DFQATT, SNEGSKA (reference sequence). DNA for the CDR3: TGCAGTGCCCCCACAGGGGATGGCGACACCTTC. This sequence encodes CSAPTGDGDTF.

V and J are TRBV19 and TRBJ1-5, with TRBD1 matching 9 bases. Germline values: CDR1 LNHDA, CDR2 SQIVND (reference sequence). The V segment lost 10 bases and the J segment 1 base; nucleotides outside the gene matches: 8. The CDR3 spans 15 residues. In DNA, the CDR3 is TGTGCCACCTCCGAGGACAGGGGAAGCAATCAGCCCCAGCATTTT. The encoded protein is CATSEDRGSNQPQHF.

The table lists this clonotype with many counts. The chain combines TRBV28 with TRBJ2-4; a possible D gene is TRBD1 (6 bases). This CDR3 has 14 residues. The germline CDR1 and CDR2 sequences are MDHEN and SYDVKM. Trimming took 8 bases from V and 3 from J, leaving 14 bases between them. The CDR3 nucleotides are TGTGCCAGCCTAGCCAGCAGGGGCAAAAACATTCAGTACTTC. This sequence encodes CASLASRGKNIQYF.

This clonotype was recorded a few times. The chain couples TRBV28 to TRBJ2-5; D ambiguous. Trimming removed 2 bases from V and 1 base from J, with 8 bases in between. This CDR3 has 14 amino acids. The germline V gene encodes CDR1 MDHEN and CDR2 SYDVKM. The CDR3 loop reads CASSLRKIQETQYF. The CDR3 DNA reads as TGTGCCAGCAGTTTAAGGAAAATCCAAGAGACCCAGTACTTC. Filled out from reference TRBV28 and TRBJ2-5, the complete variable domain reads DVKVTQSSRYLVKRTGEKVFLECVQDMDHENMFWYRQDPGLGLRLIYFSYDVKMKEKGDIPEGYSVSREKKERFSLILESASTNQTSMYLCASSLRKIQETQYFGPGTRLLVL.

This clonotype has at least ten counts. This chain uses TRBV5-1 with TRBJ2-5, with D uncertain. Germline V gene lookup returns CDR1 SGHRS and CDR2 YFSETQ. The germline V and J ends were trimmed by 0 bases and 3 bases, with 6 bases remaining between them. This CDR3 has 13 residues. CDR3 sequence: CASSLGSEETQYF. CDR3 in DNA: TGCGCCAGCAGCTTGGGGTCAGAAGAGACCCAGTACTTC.

This clonotype was seen repeatedly, ten times or more. The chain combines TRBV25-1 with TRBJ2-5; 8 nucleotides agree with TRBD1. Germline values: CDR1 MGHDK, CDR2 SYGVNS. V shed 3 bases, J shed 1 base, and the junction held 4 bases outside the gene matches. This CDR3 comprises 15 residues. CDR3 bases: TGTGCCAGCAGTGATTGGGGACAGGTCCAAGAGACCCAGTACTTC. Protein product: CASSDWGQVQETQYF.

At least ten counts were recorded for this clonotype. The V and J genes are TRBV12-3 or TRBV12-4 and TRBJ2-5, with D tentatively TRBD1 or TRBD2 (5 bases each). The CDR3 is 16 amino acids. The V gene lost 0 bases and the J gene lost 2 bases, with 13 bases spanning the gap. CDR3 in amino acids: CASSLAPGARQETQYF. CDR3 sequence (DNA): TGTGCCAGCAGTTTAGCGCCCGGGGCTAGACAAGAGACCCAGTACTTC.

This clonotype was recorded at least ten times. V gene TRBV20-1 combines with J gene TRBJ1-6; 7 positions agree with TRBD1. V was clipped by 0 bases and J by 7 bases; unmatched bases: 6. The CDR3 extends over 15 amino acids. CDR1 and CDR2 from the germline V gene are DFQATT and SNEGSKA (reference sequence). The CDR3 sequence: CSARDRGGQNSPLHF. In nucleotides, the CDR3 is TGCAGTGCTAGAGATAGAGGGGGCCAGAATTCACCCCTCCACTTT.

Details on this clonotype: A much larger clone differs by one base, so this may be a read error. No conserved phenylalanine or tryptophan ends this CDR3, so it is likely a read error. The chain combines TRBV7-2 with TRBJ2-1; D not certain. Trimming left V 1 base short and J 8 bases short, with 9 bases between. This CDR3 has 13 residues. Germline V lookup: CDR1 SGHTA, CDR2 FQGNSA. The DNA of the CDR3 is TGTGCCAGCAGCTTAGTTTGGGTGGATGAGCAGTTCTCC. Amino acids: CASSLVWVDEQFS.

This clonotype was counted ten times or more. This rearrangement joins TRBV6-5 to TRBJ2-7, with TRBD1 matching 7 bases. In germline, CDR1 is MNHEY, CDR2 SVGAGI. CDR3 length: 17 residues. V gave up 0 bases and J gave up 5 bases; unmatched junction bases: 13. This chain's CDR3 is CASSYSRDRYYLNEQYF. CDR3 nucleotide sequence: TGTGCCAGCAGTTACTCCCGGGACAGATATTACCTGAACGAGCAGTACTTC.

Ten or more counts support this clonotype. J is TRBJ1-1 and V is TRBV9, with D possibly TRBD1 on 5 matching bases. The CDR3 is made up of 15 amino acids. V lost 0 bases to trimming and J lost 4 bases, with 13 bases between them. Germline CDR1 is SGDLS and CDR2 is YYNGEE. The CDR3 sequence is CASSVGHRRGTEAFF. CDR3 coding DNA: TGTGCCAGCAGCGTAGGTCATAGGAGGGGCACTGAAGCTTTCTTT.

This clonotype showed up just once. The chain couples TRBV18 to TRBJ1-1; D is uncertain. V gave up 5 bases and J gave up 1 base, with 11 bases separating them. Germline values: CDR1 KGHSH, CDR2 LQKENI. The CDR3 covers 14 residues. The CDR3 spells CASSSRAENTEAFF. The CDR3 nucleotides are TGTGCCAGCTCATCAAGGGCCGAGAACACTGAAGCTTTCTTT.

This clonotype was detected many times. The gene calls are TRBV12-3 or TRBV12-4 and TRBJ2-2; D not certain. The CDR3 is made up of 12 amino acids. Deletions cut 7 bases from V and 5 bases from J, with 8 bases between. The DNA of the CDR3 is TGTGCCAGCACCTCCGGGACCGGGGAGCTGTTTTTT. Protein: CASTSGTGELFF.

This clonotype was recorded many times. The chain links TRBV12-3 or TRBV12-4 to TRBJ2-7; 7 bases match TRBD2. V lost 5 bases to trimming and J lost 2 bases; unmatched junction nucleotides: 3. This CDR3 has 13 amino acids. CDR3 nucleotide sequence: TGTGCCAGCAGTCTTCGGGGGGCCTACGAGCAGTACTTC. Amino acid sequence: CASSLRGAYEQYF.

About this clonotype: Given a much more abundant clone one base away, this may be a read error. The chain joins TRBV20-1 to TRBJ1-1; 8 bases map to TRBD1. Germline CDR1 is DFQATT and CDR2 is SNEGSKA (reference sequence). This CDR3 is 16 amino acids long. CDR3 sequence reads: CSASDRGGSVATKAFF. The CDR3 nucleotides read TGCAGTGCTAGCGACAGGGGAGGTTCAGTGGCCACTAAAGCTTTCTTT.

This clonotype was observed many times. The rearrangement uses TRBV11-2 and TRBJ2-1; 10 nucleotides match TRBD2. After removal of 5 bases from V and 0 bases from J, the junction contained 10 bases not matched to a gene. Germline values: CDR1 SGHAT, CDR2 FQNNGV. The CDR3 totals 18 residues. CDR3 in DNA: TGTGCCAGCAGCCCCGGCCCCCAGCGGGAGGGCTCCTACAATGAGCAGTTCTTC. Amino acids: CASSPGPQREGSYNEQFF.

This clonotype was seen a handful of times. V and J are TRBV28 and TRBJ2-3; 7 nucleotides line up with TRBD2. The CDR3 covers 16 residues. With V trimmed by 3 bases and J by 2 bases, 8 bases remained unmatched. Germline loops: CDR1 MDHEN, CDR2 SYDVKM. The DNA of the CDR3 is TGTGCCAGCAGTTTCCTCGCGGGAGCAGACACAGATACGCAGTATTTT. Its translation: CASSFLAGADTDTQYF. Looking up the rest from reference TRBV28 and TRBJ2-3 gives the full variable domain: DVKVTQSSRYLVKRTGEKVFLECVQDMDHENMFWYRQDPGLGLRLIYFSYDVKMKEKGDIPEGYSVSREKKERFSLILESASTNQTSMYLCASSFLAGADTDTQYFGPGTRLTVL.

This clonotype was observed many times. V usage is TRBV6-4 and J usage is TRBJ2-3; TRBD2 matches at 8 bases. The V gene's germline CDR1 is MRHNA and CDR2 SNTAGT. CDR3 length: 13 residues. V shed 4 bases and J 4 bases; nucleotides not matched to a gene: 1. CDR3 amino acids: CASSAGGPDTQYF. In DNA, the CDR3 is TGTGCCAGCAGTGCGGGAGGGCCAGATACGCAGTATTTT.

This clonotype was recorded at least ten times. The V call is TRBV6-5, the J call TRBJ1-2, with a tentative D call TRBD1 (6 bases). V lost 2 bases and J 10 bases, leaving 8 bases between the germline ends. CDR1 MNHEY and CDR2 SVGAGI come from the germline V gene. The CDR3 is 11 amino acids. The CDR3 loop is CASSYGQSYTF. In DNA, the CDR3 is TGTGCCAGCAGTTACGGACAGTCCTACACCTTC.